This is a list of T cell receptor beta chains from one sample in a study of T cell clonotyping in hematopoietic cell transplantation. TCRdb's table, derived via immunoSEQ multiplex PCR, lists solely in-frame clones and lacks some. The data contain 9,500 to 11,000 clones, 89% of them singletons. This material consisted of PBMCs, taken 180 days after allogeneic stem cell transplant. These receptors all stem from a male patient aged 55 to 69 who had an allogeneic stem cell transplant from an unrelated donor, so the T cells may come from the graft donor. Some clones in this sample may be carry-over from other donors' samples. Each CDR3 is given with its conserved first and last residue. D genes are given only for firm matches. The size field is filled for only some rows; it gives once, few, many or a size class.

d_call	v_call	j_call	clone_size	cdr3_nt	cdr3_aa
.	TRBV7-2	TRBJ1-2	.	TGTGCCAGCAGCTTAGTAAGCGTCAACCCGCAGGGAGGCTACACCTTC	CASSLVSVNPQGGYTF
.	TRBV5-1	TRBJ2-5	.	TGCGCCAGCAGCTTGGCAGGGGAGACCCAGTACTTC	CASSLAGETQYF
.	TRBV6-6	TRBJ1-4	.	TGTGCCAGCAGTTACTCCGTAGGTCTTAATGAAAAACTGTTTTTT	CASSYSVGLNEKLFF
.	TRBV11-2	TRBJ1-6	.	TGTGCCAGCAGCTTAGAGGCAGGGACTTCACCCCTCCACTTT	CASSLEAGTSPLHF
.	TRBV10-3	TRBJ1-1	.	TGTGCCATCAGTGCTGGGGCAGCTGAAGCTTTCTTT	CAISAGAAEAFF
.	TRBV27	TRBJ1-6	.	TGTGCCAGCAAGGGGGAATGGGTTTCACCCCTCCACTTT	CASKGEWVSPLHF
.	TRBV4-2	TRBJ2-7	.	TGTGCCAGCAGCCAAGAGGCACAGGGATACTCCTACGAGCAGTACTTC	CASSQEAQGYSYEQYF
.	TRBV6-6	TRBJ2-7	.	TGTGCCAGCAGTTCGGTACAGGGGAGGGACGAGCAGTACTTC	CASSSVQGRDEQYF
.	TRBV21-1	TRBJ1-6	.	TGTGCCAGCAGCAAAGGTTTGTATTCCCCCGGGGATAATTCACCCCTCCACTTT	CASSKGLYSPGDNSPLHF
TRBD1	TRBV5-4	TRBJ1-1	once	TGTGCCAGCAGCAAACAGGGGGTTGACACTGAAGCTTTCTTT	CASSKQGVDTEAFF
.	TRBV5-1	TRBJ1-2	.	TGCGCCAGCAGCTTGCATCCAGGCACTGTCTATGGCTACACCTTC	CASSLHPGTVYGYTF
TRBD2	TRBV29-1	TRBJ2-3	.	TGCAGCGTCTCTAGCGGGGGTTTAGCAGATACGCAGTATTTT	CSVSSGGLADTQYF
.	TRBV6-1	TRBJ2-7	.	TGTGCCAGCAGTGAAGCATGGAGGGGGCAATACGAGCAGTACTTC	CASSEAWRGQYEQYF
TRBD1	TRBV2	TRBJ1-2	.	TGTGCCAGCAGCCTTTGGACAGGGGCAACCTATGGCTACACCTTC	CASSLWTGATYGYTF
.	TRBV6-6	TRBJ1-1	.	TGTGCCAGCACTCACAGGGATTTGAACACTGAAGCTTTCTTT	CASTHRDLNTEAFF
.	TRBV21-1	TRBJ2-1	medium-sized	TGTGCCAGCAGCAAGGTAGAGGGTGGGGCCTCCCGGGCTGACAATGAGCAGTTCTTC	CASSKVEGGASRADNEQFF
.	TRBV6-1	TRBJ1-1	.	TGTGCCAGCAGCCGTGAGTTAATGAACACTGAAGCTTTCTTT	CASSRELMNTEAFF